The rows below give T cell receptor beta chains drawn from one sample of a study of OX40 agonist ivuxolimab in advanced cancers. The table came from immunoSEQ multiplex PCR; TCRdb's copy has only in-frame clones and leaves some out. The sample shows tens of thousands of clones, around 87% of them seen only once. The input for sequencing was CD4+ or CD8+ T cells sorted from blood, taken in a trial of the OX40 agonist ivuxolimab. The receptors were gathered from an adult with an advanced solid tumor such as melanoma, head and neck, liver or kidney cancer. Each CDR3 is given with its conserved first and last residue. A D gene is named only where the DNA matches it firmly. For some rows the clone size is stated as once, few or many, or as a class when expanded; others skip it.

clone_size	v_call	j_call	d_call	cdr3_length	cdr3_aa	cdr3_nt
-	TRBV29-1	TRBJ1-2	-	13	CSVVGEANYGYTF	TGCAGCGTTGTGGGGGAAGCTAACTATGGCTACACCTTC
-	TRBV28	TRBJ1-2	-	11	CASTGGYGYTF	TGTGCCAGCACCGGGGGCTATGGCTACACCTTC
once	TRBV6-5	TRBJ2-3	-	15	CASSYSRLGPDTQYF	TGTGCCAGCAGTTACTCCCGACTAGGCCCAGATACGCAGTATTTT
-	TRBV19	TRBJ1-5	-	19	CASSIASLGFLNSNQPQHF	TGTGCCAGTAGTATAGCTTCGCTGGGGTTCTTAAATAGCAATCAGCCCCAGCATTTT
-	TRBV5-6	TRBJ2-1	-	16	CASSAVGKSSYNEQFF	TGTGCCAGCAGCGCTGTGGGAAAGAGCTCCTACAATGAGCAGTTCTTC
-	TRBV2	TRBJ2-7	-	14	CASSEVFQGDEQYF	TGTGCCAGCAGTGAAGTTTTTCAAGGGGACGAGCAGTACTTC
-	TRBV4-2	TRBJ2-1	-	13	CASSQEGGNEQFF	TGTGCCAGCAGCCAAGAGGGGGGTAATGAGCAGTTCTTC
-	TRBV7-2	TRBJ2-2	-	15	CASSLDGLNTGELFF	TGTGCCAGCAGCTTAGATGGTCTTAACACCGGGGAGCTGTTTTTT
-	TRBV28	TRBJ1-6	-	15	CASSLPSYSSSPLHF	TGTGCCAGCAGTTTACCTTCCTATAGTAGTTCACCCCTCCACTTT
-	TRBV7-2	TRBJ2-7	TRBD2	15	CASSLAPSGTYEQYF	TGTGCCAGCAGCTTAGCCCCCAGCGGGACCTACGAGCAGTACTTC
-	TRBV28	TRBJ1-2	-	15	CASSLMGRTNYGYTF	TGTGCCAGCAGTTTAATGGGCAGGACGAACTATGGCTACACCTTC
-	TRBV25-1	TRBJ2-5	TRBD2	15	CASSDSGEHQETQYF	TGTGCCAGCAGTGATAGCGGGGAACACCAAGAGACCCAGTACTTC
few	TRBV5-4	TRBJ1-2	-	15	CASSPPAPTGYGYTF	TGTGCCAGCAGCCCCCCCGCCCCGACGGGATATGGCTACACCTTC
-	TRBV18	TRBJ1-5	TRBD1	14	CASSPGQGNQPQHF	TGTGCCAGCTCACCGGGACAGGGAAATCAGCCCCAGCATTTT
-	TRBV27	TRBJ2-7	TRBD1	15	CASSRRGLIGYEQYF	TGTGCCAGCAGTCGCAGGGGGCTGATAGGCTACGAGCAGTACTTC
-	TRBV6-5	TRBJ2-1	TRBD2	14	CASTSRAGGYEQFF	TGTGCCAGCACCTCGCGGGCGGGAGGCTATGAGCAGTTCTTC
-	TRBV6-1	TRBJ1-2	TRBD1	15	CATSRQGLWFDGYTF	TGTGCCACCTCCCGACAGGGACTATGGTTCGATGGCTACACCTTC
-	TRBV10-1	TRBJ2-2	TRBD2	14	CASSELGRPGELFF	TGCGCCAGCAGTGAGCTCGGGAGGCCCGGGGAGCTGTTTTTT
-	TRBV2	TRBJ1-1	TRBD1	15	CASSYSQGAWAEAFF	TGTGCCAGCAGTTACTCGCAGGGGGCTTGGGCTGAAGCTTTCTTT